This is a list of T cell receptor beta chains from one sample in a study of cytomegalovirus exposure and HLA in healthy donors. TCRdb's table, derived via immunoSEQ multiplex PCR, lists solely in-frame clones and lacks some. The sample includes 120,000 or so clones, 80% of them seen just once. The sample comprised PBMCs. These receptors originate from a female donor in good health and CMV-seronegative. Both conserved end residues are part of each CDR3. The D gene is left open where the match is weak. Not all rows give a size; the values are once, few, many and, for expanded clones, a class.

d_gene,v_gene,abundance,j_gene,CDR3nt,CDR3aa
.,TRBV30,.,TRBJ2-7,TGTGCCTGGGGACTCGAATACTACGAGCAGTACTTC,CAWGLEYYEQYF
.,TRBV4-1,.,TRBJ1-4,TGCGCCAGCAGCCAAGCAGATCTCGATGAAAAACTGTTTTTT,CASSQADLDEKLFF
TRBD1,TRBV6-6,.,TRBJ2-1,TGTGCCAGCAGTTTGGACAGGGGGGGCGGTGAGCAGTTCTTC,CASSLDRGGGEQFF
TRBD1,TRBV19,.,TRBJ2-5,TGTGCCAGTAGTTCCCGGACAGGGGGCAGAGAGACCCAGTACTTC,CASSSRTGGRETQYF
.,TRBV5-1,.,TRBJ2-7,TGCGCCAGCAGCCGGGATCACTACGAGCAGTACTTC,CASSRDHYEQYF
TRBD1,TRBV5-6,.,TRBJ1-1,TGTGCCAGCAGCTGGGGGACAGGTTTGAACACTGAAGCTTTCTTT,CASSWGTGLNTEAFF
.,TRBV7-2,.,TRBJ1-2,TGTGCCAGCAGCTCTACAGGTGCCTATGGCTACACCTTC,CASSSTGAYGYTF
.,TRBV9,few,TRBJ1-5,TGTGCCAGCAGCGTAGCAGGGGATCAGCCCCAGCATTTT,CASSVAGDQPQHF
.,TRBV28,.,TRBJ1-2,TGTGCCAGTGGGCGCCCCTACTATGGCTACACCTTC,CASGRPYYGYTF
TRBD2,TRBV6-5,.,TRBJ2-5,TGTGCCAGCAGTTTTACCTCCGGGGGCGGGAGGGAGACCCAGTACTTC,CASSFTSGGGRETQYF
.,TRBV10-3,few,TRBJ2-3,TGTGCCAGCTCGGACACACCGGATACGCAGTATTTT,CASSDTPDTQYF
.,TRBV18,few,TRBJ1-4,TGTGCCAGCTCCCCTTCGGGGGAAAAACTGTTTTTT,CASSPSGEKLFF
.,TRBV30,.,TRBJ1-4,TGTGCCTGGAATTTCGGAGTTAATGAAAAACTGTTTTTT,CAWNFGVNEKLFF
TRBD1,TRBV27,few,TRBJ2-7,TGTGCCAGCAGTTTATCATGGGGACAGAGCTACGAGCAGTACTTC,CASSLSWGQSYEQYF
TRBD1,TRBV7-9,.,TRBJ2-7,TGTGCCAGCACCCCGCTCCGGGACAGACCCTACGAGCAGTACTTC,CASTPLRDRPYEQYF
.,TRBV5-6,.,TRBJ2-5,TGTGCCAGCAGCTTGCGTGGAACAGTAAAAGAGACCCAGTACTTC,CASSLRGTVKETQYF
.,TRBV30,.,TRBJ1-4,TGTGCCTGGAGTGTACCGGGAGGGGAAAAACTGTTTTTT,CAWSVPGGEKLFF
.,TRBV4-2,.,TRBJ1-4,TGTGCCAGCAGCCAAGATGTGTCGGAAGGGGGATCTAATGAAAAACTGTTTTTT,CASSQDVSEGGSNEKLFF
.,TRBV21-1,.,TRBJ2-7,TGTGCCAGCAGCCCACCCGGGGAGCAGTACTTC,CASSPPGEQYF
TRBD1,TRBV7-8,.,TRBJ1-2,TGTGCCAGCAGCTCCGGACAGGGGGGATTGTATGGCTACACCTTC,CASSSGQGGLYGYTF
TRBD2,TRBV9,.,TRBJ2-5,TGTGCCAGCAGCGTAGAAGGGCTAGCGGGAGAGACCCAGTACTTC,CASSVEGLAGETQYF
TRBD2,TRBV7-3,.,TRBJ2-2,TGTGCCAGCAGTCAGGCGGGGGGGCCGATTGCCGGGGAGCTGTTTTTT,CASSQAGGPIAGELFF
TRBD1,TRBV4-1,.,TRBJ2-7,TGTGCCAGCAGCCGCGAAAGGACAGGGAGCTACGAGCAGTACTTC,CASSRERTGSYEQYF
TRBD1,TRBV28,.,TRBJ1-2,TGTGCCATCTATGGAGGAGGGGGCAGGTATGGCTACACCTTC,CAIYGGGGRYGYTF
.,TRBV29-1,.,TRBJ2-2,TGCAGCGTTGGAATCAAAGGGGGCACCGGGGAGCTGTTTTTT,CSVGIKGGTGELFF
.,TRBV7-6,.,TRBJ2-5,TGTGCCAGCAGCTCCCTGCGGGACTCCCCGGGGGAGACCCAGTACTTC,CASSSLRDSPGETQYF
TRBD1,TRBV28,.,TRBJ2-5,TGTGCCAGCAGGACAGGGAACCAAGAGACCCAGTACTTC,CASRTGNQETQYF
.,TRBV4-1,.,TRBJ1-6,TGCGCCAGCAGCCAAGGTACGGTTTCACCCCTCCACTTT,CASSQGTVSPLHF
.,TRBV9,few,TRBJ2-7,TGTGCCAGCAGCGCTACAGGGTCCTCCTACGAGCAGTACTTC,CASSATGSSYEQYF
.,TRBV9,.,TRBJ1-5,TGTGCCAGCAGCGTAGGGCCGGGGAATCCACAAACCGCAATACATCAGCCCCAGCATTTT,CASSVGPGNPQTAIHQPQHF
TRBD1,TRBV28,.,TRBJ2-7,TGTGCCAGCAGGCCGCCCGGGACAGGGGGGTACGAGCAGTACTTC,CASRPPGTGGYEQYF
.,TRBV11-3,.,TRBJ1-4,TGTGCCAGCAGCTTAATTCCAGGCGGGTCACCAACTAATGAAAAACTGTTTTTT,CASSLIPGGSPTNEKLFF
TRBD1,TRBV19,.,TRBJ1-6,TGTGCCAGTAGTATGACAGGGGGAAATTCACCCCTCCACTTT,CASSMTGGNSPLHF
TRBD2,TRBV18,.,TRBJ2-3,TGTGCCAGCTCACCACCCCTCCTTACTAGCGGGGTAAATACGCAGTATTTT,CASSPPLLTSGVNTQYF
.,TRBV2,.,TRBJ2-3,TGTGCCAGCAGTGGCGCTACAGTTCCGCAGTATTTT,CASSGATVPQYF
.,TRBV4-1,.,TRBJ1-1,TGCGCCAGCAGCCAAGATCAGGGGTCGAACACTGAAGCTTTCTTT,CASSQDQGSNTEAFF
TRBD1,TRBV30,.,TRBJ1-1,TGTGCCTGGAGTCTCCCCCGGACAGGGAACACTGAAGCTTTCTTT,CAWSLPRTGNTEAFF
.,TRBV10-3,.,TRBJ1-3,TGTGCCATCAGTGGAGGACAGTCTGCCTCTGGAAACACCATATATTTT,CAISGGQSASGNTIYF
TRBD1,TRBV23-1,.,TRBJ1-4,TGCGCCAGCAGCCCCCGGGACAGGGAAGGAAAACTGTTTTTT,CASSPRDREGKLFF
TRBD1,TRBV19,.,TRBJ2-7,TGTGCCAGCAGTATAGGATGGAAGAAGGGTACAGGGGTTTTTCCAACGTGGCAGTACTTC,CASSIGWKKGTGVFPTWQYF
.,TRBV9,.,TRBJ2-7,TGTGCCAGCAGCGTAGGCCCCCAGGGGACGAACTTC,CASSVGPQGTNF
TRBD1,TRBV14,.,TRBJ2-7,TGTGCCAGCAGCCAGAACAGGGGGCGAAGCGAGCAGTACTTC,CASSQNRGRSEQYF